This T cell receptor (beta chain) stems from a study of blood T cell repertoires in COVID-19. Cohort allocation depended upon clinical history that participants reported. Here immunoSEQ multiplex PCR was the method, and the copy in TCRdb shows in-frame clones only, minus some. The sample includes about 300,000 clones, around 86% seen only once; the top ten take 1.7%. The sample was PBMCs or T cells enriched from blood (not recorded which). This clonotype was sampled from a middle-aged woman who had recovered from COVID-19.

The CDR3 nucleotides are TGTGCCAGTAGAGGGGACAGGGGTTTCCTCAATGAGCAGTTCTTC. This codes for CASRGDRGFLNEQFF. The chain uses TRBV19 and TRBJ2-1, with 10 bases that match TRBD1. The V segment lost 6 bases and the J segment 6 bases; nucleotides outside the gene matches: 8. This CDR3 has 15 amino acids. CDR1 is LNHDA and CDR2 is SQIVND in the germline V gene (reference sequence).